The rows below give T cell receptor beta chains drawn from one sample of a study of shared clonotypes between healthy human individuals. This table comes from immunoSEQ multiplex PCR, and its TCRdb copy is limited to in-frame clones, with some not included. The sample carries 85,000 to 100,000 clones, approximately 75% recorded once. The source material was memory CD8+ T cells sorted from blood. The receptors were gathered from a man younger than 40 in good health. Each CDR3 is given with its conserved first and last residue. The D gene is left open where the match is weak. A row's size may be missing; if present it is once, few, many or a size class.

J	D	V	size	CDR3	DNA
TRBJ2-7	-	TRBV5-1	-	CASSLTGVDEQYF	TGCGCCAGCAGCTTGACTGGGGTAGACGAGCAGTACTTC
TRBJ1-1	-	TRBV7-9	-	CASSLWEWMNTEAFF	TGTGCCAGCAGCTTATGGGAGTGGATGAACACTGAAGCTTTCTTT
TRBJ2-3	TRBD2	TRBV27	once	CASNRGRYWSTDTQYF	TGTGCCAGCAACCGCGGGAGGTACTGGAGCACAGATACGCAGTATTTT
TRBJ1-5	-	TRBV7-6	-	CASSLGWGGNQPQHF	TGTGCCAGCAGCTTAGGTTGGGGAGGCAATCAGCCCCAGCATTTT
TRBJ2-3	-	TRBV11-1	-	CASSSARVGTDTQYF	TGTGCCAGCAGCTCCGCTAGGGTGGGGACAGATACGCAGTATTTT
TRBJ1-5	-	TRBV6-1	-	CASKVRDHNQPQHF	TGTGCCAGCAAAGTGCGGGACCACAATCAGCCCCAGCATTTT
TRBJ2-7	TRBD2	TRBV11-2	-	CASSSGLALAYEQYF	TGTGCCAGCAGCTCCGGACTAGCGTTAGCCTACGAGCAGTACTTC
TRBJ2-5	-	TRBV9	-	CASSGTGSQETQYF	TGTGCCAGCAGCGGAACAGGGTCCCAAGAGACCCAGTACTTC
TRBJ1-3	-	TRBV4-1	-	CASSQESRLRGNTIYF	TGCGCCAGCAGCCAAGAGTCCCGTCTACGCGGAAACACCATATATTTT
TRBJ2-5	-	TRBV29-1	-	CSVESVGLKETQYF	TGCAGCGTTGAATCCGTGGGGCTCAAAGAGACCCAGTACTTC
TRBJ2-3	-	TRBV15	few	CATSEAMRIDTQYF	TGTGCCACCAGCGAGGCCATGAGGATTGATACGCAGTATTTT
TRBJ2-5	-	TRBV4-1	-	CASSQGSRRQETQYF	TGCGCCAGCAGCCAAGGGTCGCGGCGACAAGAGACCCAGTACTTC
TRBJ2-1	TRBD2	TRBV10-3	-	CAISEKLGLAGAGAYNEQFF	TGTGCCATCAGTGAGAAGTTGGGACTAGCGGGAGCGGGGGCCTACAATGAGCAGTTCTTC
TRBJ2-1	TRBD2	TRBV7-9	-	CASSFGTSGSIDEQFF	TGTGCCAGCAGCTTTGGGACTAGCGGGAGTATAGATGAGCAGTTCTTC
TRBJ1-3	-	TRBV15	-	CATSRVQFDSGNTIYF	TGTGCCACCAGCAGGGTACAGTTTGACTCTGGAAACACCATATATTTT
TRBJ2-7	-	TRBV7-8	-	CASRISGTYEQYF	TGTGCCAGCCGGATTTCAGGAACGTACGAGCAGTACTTC
TRBJ1-2	-	TRBV28	once	CASSLYAGYGYTF	TGTGCCAGCAGTTTATACGCGGGCTATGGCTACACCTTC
TRBJ2-1	TRBD2	TRBV7-2	-	CASSKLAGGHNEQFF	TGTGCCAGCAGCAAACTAGCGGGAGGGCACAATGAGCAGTTCTTC
TRBJ2-7	TRBD1	TRBV9	-	CASSPAPGGQGYSYEQYF	TGTGCCAGCAGCCCCGCCCCGGGTGGACAGGGGTACTCCTACGAGCAGTACTTC
TRBJ2-7	-	TRBV10-3	few	CAISDSYEQYF	TGTGCCATCAGTGACTCCTACGAGCAGTACTTC
TRBJ2-5	TRBD1	TRBV6-1	-	CASIPGQGGGETQYF	TGTGCCAGCATTCCTGGACAGGGGGGAGGAGAGACCCAGTACTTC
TRBJ2-3	TRBD2	TRBV7-6	-	CASSLPVTSGGPDTQYF	TGTGCCAGCAGCTTACCGGTGACTAGCGGGGGGCCAGATACGCAGTATTTT
TRBJ1-1	-	TRBV7-9	few	CASSSVWTDRNTEAFF	TGTGCCAGCAGCTCCGTTTGGACCGACCGGAACACTGAAGCTTTCTTT
TRBJ2-7	-	TRBV4-2	once	CASSQEGPTRPSYEQYF	TGTGCCAGCAGCCAAGAAGGACCGACGAGACCTTCCTACGAGCAGTACTTC
TRBJ2-5	-	TRBV7-9	-	CASSLDRAVETQYF	TGTGCCAGCAGCTTAGACCGGGCAGTAGAGACCCAGTACTTC
TRBJ1-4	-	TRBV6-1	-	CASSELLEGSEKLFF	TGTGCCAGCAGTGAACTCCTTGAGGGTTCTGAAAAACTGTTTTTT
TRBJ2-3	TRBD2	TRBV28	-	CASRTSGRAPDTQYF	TGTGCCAGCAGGACTAGCGGGAGGGCCCCAGATACGCAGTATTTT
TRBJ2-3	TRBD2	TRBV7-7	-	CASSLAGSGGADTQYF	TGTGCTAGCAGCTTAGCGGGCTCCGGAGGCGCAGATACGCAGTATTTT
TRBJ2-4	-	TRBV27	once	CASSLSLPLSAKNIQYF	TGTGCCAGCAGTTTATCCTTACCTCTCTCCGCCAAAAACATTCAGTACTTC
TRBJ2-7	-	TRBV6-5	-	CASSSLKDPSYEQYF	TGTGCCAGCAGTTCCCTCAAGGACCCGTCCTACGAGCAGTACTTC
TRBJ2-3	-	TRBV10-3	once	CAISESLARTDTQYF	TGTGCCATCAGTGAGTCGTTGGCTAGAACAGATACGCAGTATTTT
TRBJ2-5	TRBD2	TRBV27	many	CASSTSGTTGETQYF	TGTGCCAGCAGTACTAGCGGGACGACTGGGGAGACCCAGTACTTC
TRBJ2-1	TRBD2	TRBV7-2	-	CASSFAGRSSYNEQFF	TGTGCCAGCAGCTTCGCCGGGAGGAGCTCCTACAATGAGCAGTTCTTC
TRBJ2-1	-	TRBV5-4	few	CASSSDTSYNEQFF	TGTGCCAGCAGCTCGGACACATCCTACAATGAGCAGTTCTTC
TRBJ2-2	TRBD2	TRBV28	-	CASRAGGPSNTGELFF	TGTGCCAGCAGAGCGGGAGGGCCCTCGAACACCGGGGAGCTGTTTTTT
TRBJ2-1	TRBD2	TRBV19	-	CASSIGLANEQFF	TGTGCCAGTAGTATAGGACTAGCAAATGAGCAGTTCTTC
TRBJ1-5	-	TRBV6-1	-	CASSQQGNQPQHF	TGTGCCAGCAGTCAACAGGGCAATCAGCCCCAGCATTTT
TRBJ2-3	-	TRBV7-2	-	CASSLTAASTDTQYF	TGTGCCAGCAGCTTAACCGCGGCTAGCACAGATACGCAGTATTTT
TRBJ2-7	TRBD2	TRBV7-8	-	CASSLVTSGFHEQYF	TGTGCCAGCAGCTTGGTGACTAGCGGATTCCACGAGCAGTACTTC
TRBJ1-3	-	TRBV5-8	few	CASSAGFTSEGTIYF	TGTGCCAGCAGCGCCGGATTTACAAGTGAGGGCACCATATATTTT
TRBJ1-5	-	TRBV28	-	CASSTGFDQPQHF	TGTGCCAGCAGTACAGGGTTCGATCAGCCCCAGCATTTT
TRBJ2-7	-	TRBV10-2	-	CASSTGSSEQYF	TGCGCCAGCAGTACCGGTTCGTCTGAGCAGTACTTC
TRBJ2-1	-	TRBV14	-	CASSQEVLDSVSHEQFF	TGTGCCAGCAGCCAAGAGGTCCTTGATAGCGTTTCCCATGAGCAGTTCTTC
TRBJ1-1	TRBD1	TRBV7-8	-	CASSYRQGWPNTEAFF	TGTGCCAGCAGCTATAGACAGGGGTGGCCGAACACTGAAGCTTTCTTT
TRBJ2-1	TRBD1	TRBV25-1	-	CASSAPTGAASYNEQFF	TGTGCCAGCAGTGCCCCGACAGGGGCCGCCTCCTACAATGAGCAGTTCTTC
TRBJ1-2	-	TRBV18	-	CASSPMTVRNYGYTF	TGTGCCAGCTCACCAATGACAGTCAGGAACTATGGCTACACCTTC
TRBJ2-1	-	TRBV29-1	-	CSVDPINEQFF	TGCAGCGTTGACCCGATCAATGAGCAGTTCTTC
TRBJ1-4	TRBD1	TRBV4-1	-	CASSLGQPEKLFF	TGCGCCAGCAGCCTGGGACAGCCAGAAAAACTGTTTTTT
TRBJ2-1	TRBD2	TRBV27	-	CASSFSSGRGDEQFF	TGTGCCAGCAGTTTTAGTAGCGGGAGGGGCGATGAGCAGTTCTTC
TRBJ2-1	TRBD2	TRBV28	-	CASKDGLAGGEQFF	TGTGCCAGCAAAGATGGACTAGCGGGAGGTGAGCAGTTCTTC
TRBJ1-1	-	TRBV14	-	CASSGLRNTEAFF	TGTGCCAGCAGCGGGTTAAGGAACACTGAAGCTTTCTTT
TRBJ2-3	-	TRBV7-3	-	CASRDTAADTQYF	TGTGCCAGCAGAGACACCGCCGCAGATACGCAGTATTTT
TRBJ2-5	-	TRBV4-1	many	CASSQAGGPDGETQYF	TGCGCCAGCAGCCAAGCCGGGGGCCCCGACGGAGAGACCCAGTACTTC
TRBJ1-1	-	TRBV11-2	few	CASSFPQGGPEAFF	TGTGCCAGCAGCTTCCCCCAAGGGGGACCTGAAGCTTTCTTT